Listed below are T cell receptor beta chains from one sample, sequenced in a study of vaccination and CD4 T cells after COVID-19. TCRdb redid the calling of the PCR reads with MiXCR, one entry per CDR3 protein. This table has just under 30,000 distinct CDR3 sequences, roughly 50% appearing once. This sample comprised CD4+ T cells from blood, obtained about 7 months after SARS-CoV-2 vaccination. These receptors came from a human donor who had recovered from COVID-19. The CDR3 runs from the conserved cysteine through the conserved F or W. D genes are given only for firm matches. Clone size is not always given. Where it is, it says once, few, many or a class for expanded clones.

TRBV20-1	TRBJ1-5	-	-	15	TGCAGTGCCATTCGCCCCGGGTATAGCAATCAGCCCCAGCATTTT	CSAIRPGYSNQPQHF
TRBV28	TRBJ2-7	-	TRBD1	19	TGTGCCAGCAGTCCGACAGGGGGGATGTTTAGGACTAGACCCTACGAGCAGTACTTC	CASSPTGGMFRTRPYEQYF
TRBV7-9	TRBJ1-1	medium-sized	-	13	TGTGCCAGCAGCTTAGACATGAACACTGAAGCTTTCTTT	CASSLDMNTEAFF
TRBV18	TRBJ2-7	-	-	12	TGTGCCAGCTCACTCGGGGAGCACGAGCAGTACTTC	CASSLGEHEQYF
TRBV28	TRBJ2-1	-	TRBD2	19	TGTGCCAGCAGAGCAGGGACTAGCGGACCTGAAAGCTCCTACAATGAGCAGTTCTTC	CASRAGTSGPESSYNEQFF
TRBV7-8	TRBJ1-6	few	-	15	TGTGCCAGCAGCTTAGCAGGGAGTAACAATTCACCCCTCCACTTT	CASSLAGSNNSPLHF
TRBV5-1	TRBJ2-3	-	TRBD1	16	TGCGCCAGCAGCTTGGAGGGGACAGGGGTGGCAGATACGCAGTATTTT	CASSLEGTGVADTQYF
TRBV6-1	TRBJ2-7	-	TRBD2	16	TGTGCCACCCGGGGTAGCGGGGCCCAACGAACCTACGAGCAGTACTTC	CATRGSGAQRTYEQYF
TRBV7-9	TRBJ2-7	few	-	13	TGTGCCAGCAGCACCGATCGGCCGAACGAGCAGTACTTC	CASSTDRPNEQYF
TRBV28	TRBJ2-7	-	TRBD2	16	TGTGCCAGCAGTTTCGATCGACTACGCGGGAGGTACGAGCAGTACTTC	CASSFDRLRGRYEQYF
TRBV6-1	TRBJ2-3	-	-	16	TGTGCCAGCAGTGAAGGACAAGGGGGGCACACAGATACGCAGTATTTT	CASSEGQGGHTDTQYF
TRBV7-8	TRBJ2-5	few	-	12	TGTGCCAGCAGCGGAGATACGGGGACCCAGTACTTC	CASSGDTGTQYF
TRBV4-3	TRBJ2-5	-	-	16	TGCGCCAGCAGCCAAGGGAGGCGGGACTACCAAGAGACCCAGTACTTC	CASSQGRRDYQETQYF
TRBV27	TRBJ1-1	-	-	13	TGTGCCAGCAGTTTTCCAGGACGAACTGAAGCTTTCTTT	CASSFPGRTEAFF
TRBV20-1	TRBJ2-3	few	-	16	TGCAGTGCTGAAGACCGGGACCTTAGCAGCACAGATACGCAGTATTTT	CSAEDRDLSSTDTQYF
TRBV20-1	TRBJ2-5	-	TRBD2	15	TGCAGTGCTCAGACAGGGACTAGCGGCGGAGAGACCCAGTACTTC	CSAQTGTSGGETQYF
TRBV5-1	TRBJ1-6	once	-	16	TGCGCCAGCAGCTTGGGATTAAACGGTCTCGGGTCACCCCTCCACTTT	CASSLGLNGLGSPLHF
TRBV2	TRBJ2-5	-	TRBD2	13	TGTGCCAGCTGGGTAGCGGGAGTGGAGACCCAGTACTTC	CASWVAGVETQYF
TRBV10-3	TRBJ2-2	-	TRBD2	16	TGTGCCATCAGAGCCCAGCGGGAGGGCCACACCGGGGAGCTGTTTTTT	CAIRAQREGHTGELFF
TRBV28	TRBJ2-7	few	-	11	TGTGCCAGCGCTGAGGTCTCCGAGCAGTACTTC	CASAEVSEQYF
TRBV11-2	TRBJ2-5	-	-	12	TGTGCCAGCAGCTACATACAAGAGACCCAGTACTTC	CASSYIQETQYF
TRBV20-1	TRBJ2-1	-	TRBD2	15	TGCAGTGCTAGGGGGACTAGTATAGTGGGTAATGAGCAGTTCTTC	CSARGTSIVGNEQFF
TRBV7-2	TRBJ2-7	-	TRBD1	14	TGTGCCAGCAGCTATACAGGGGGCCTCTACGAGCAGTACTTC	CASSYTGGLYEQYF
TRBV10-2	TRBJ2-2	few	-	13	TGCGCCAGCAGCCCTAGTGTGAACGGGGAGCTGTTTTTT	CASSPSVNGELFF
TRBV27	TRBJ1-1	-	-	13	TGTGCCAGCAGTTTCGACCTGAACACTGAAGCTTTCTTT	CASSFDLNTEAFF
TRBV7-9	TRBJ2-3	-	-	12	TGTGCCAGCAGAACAGAGGGCGGTACGCAGTATTTT	CASRTEGGTQYF
TRBV7-9	TRBJ2-7	medium-sized	TRBD1	16	TGTGCCAGCAGCGGCCGCGACAGGGCCGTCATAAACGAGCAGTACTTC	CASSGRDRAVINEQYF
TRBV6-4	TRBJ2-2	-	TRBD2	14	TGTGCCAGCAGTGAAAGCGGGAGCACCGGGGAGCTGTTTTTT	CASSESGSTGELFF
TRBV6-5	TRBJ2-7	once	-	13	TGTGCCAGCAGCTACCGTGGGGAAGGCGAGCAGTACTTC	CASSYRGEGEQYF
TRBV24-1	TRBJ2-2	-	TRBD1	17	TGTGCCACCAGTGACTTAGCTGGACAGGGGGCCACCGGGGAGCTGTTTTTT	CATSDLAGQGATGELFF
TRBV6-1	TRBJ1-5	-	-	16	TGTGCCAGCAGACTCGCCCCGGGGGGCGCGGGTCAGCCCCAGCATTTT	CASRLAPGGAGQPQHF
TRBV4-3	TRBJ2-1	-	-	14	TGCGCCAGCAGCCAAGCTCCGGGGTACAATGAGCAGTTCTTC	CASSQAPGYNEQFF
TRBV6-5	TRBJ2-5	few	TRBD1	17	TGTGCCAGCAGTTTTATATTAACAGGGGGCGCGGCAGAGACCCAGTACTTC	CASSFILTGGAAETQYF
TRBV11-3	TRBJ2-7	-	-	13	TGTGCCAGCAGCTTAGGTCCCGCCTACGAGCAGTACTTC	CASSLGPAYEQYF
TRBV4-1	TRBJ2-3	once	-	16	TGCGCCAGCAGCCAATTTAGCGAAAGCGGCACAGATACGCAGTATTTT	CASSQFSESGTDTQYF
TRBV6-1	TRBJ2-7	once	-	14	TGTGCCAGCAGTGAAGTAGCGATGTCCTACGAGCAGTACTTC	CASSEVAMSYEQYF
TRBV6-6	TRBJ1-2	-	TRBD1	15	TGTGCCAGCAGTTACTCGGACAGGGGTAGCTCTGGCTACACCTTC	CASSYSDRGSSGYTF
TRBV6-1	TRBJ1-6	few	-	16	TGTGCCAGCAGTGAAATCATGGGACAAAGTTCGCCCTCGCTCCACTTT	CASSEIMGQSSPSLHF
TRBV15	TRBJ1-2	-	TRBD1	15	TGTGCCACCAGCAGCCCCGGGACAGGGATCTATGGCTACACCTTC	CATSSPGTGIYGYTF
TRBV12-3/TRBV12-4	TRBJ2-5	-	TRBD2	16	TGTGCCAGCAGGTCCGCTAGCGGGAGTCGCCAAGAGACCCAGTACTTC	CASRSASGSRQETQYF
TRBV20-1	TRBJ1-1	-	TRBD1	12	TGCAGTGCTCGTACAGGGGGCACTGAAGCTTTCTTT	CSARTGGTEAFF
TRBV7-9	TRBJ2-7	-	-	15	TGTGCCAGCAGCTTGGACGGGTGGAGCTCCTACGAGCAGTACTTC	CASSLDGWSSYEQYF
TRBV20-1	TRBJ2-7	-	TRBD1	14	TGCAGTGCCCCGATGGGACAGGGGCGTCGCGAGCAGTACTTC	CSAPMGQGRREQYF
TRBV2	TRBJ2-7	-	TRBD1	13	TGTGCCAGCAATGGACAGGGGGCGGGTGAGCAGTACTTC	CASNGQGAGEQYF
TRBV2	TRBJ2-5	-	-	14	TGTGCCAGCAGTTATTTGGGTTGGGGAGAGACCCAGTACTTC	CASSYLGWGETQYF
TRBV5-1	TRBJ2-6	-	-	16	TGCGCCAGCAGCTTGGACCAGAGCTCTGGGGCCAACGTCCTGACTTTC	CASSLDQSSGANVLTF
TRBV12-3/TRBV12-4	TRBJ1-6	-	-	15	TGTGCCAGCAGTTTTGCCGCGGGAGAGCGTTCACCCCTCCACTTT	CASSFAAGERSPLHF
TRBV20-1	TRBJ2-7	few	TRBD2	15	TGCAGTGCTAGAGACGGCGAGCGGGAGAACTACGAGCAGTACTTC	CSARDGERENYEQYF
TRBV27	TRBJ2-5	-	TRBD1	16	TGTGCCAGCAGTACCTACAGGGGGCGAGATTGGGAGACCCAGTACTTC	CASSTYRGRDWETQYF
TRBV6-5	TRBJ2-3	once	-	16	TGTGCCAGCAGTTACTCTGGTTCTACGGGCACAGATACGCAGTATTTT	CASSYSGSTGTDTQYF
TRBV5-4	TRBJ2-3	-	-	10	TGTGCCACCACCACAGATACGCAGTATTTT	CATTTDTQYF
TRBV10-1	TRBJ2-3	few	-	14	TGCGCCACGCGAGAAGGAGACAGCACAGATACGCAGTATTTT	CATREGDSTDTQYF
TRBV29-1	TRBJ2-7	-	TRBD1	15	TGCAGCGTTGCCAGGGGGCGCAGACCCTCCTACGAGCAGTACTTC	CSVARGRRPSYEQYF
TRBV19	TRBJ1-5	-	-	15	TGTGCCAGTAGTATTTCAGGGGACCCTTTCAAGCCCCAGCATTTT	CASSISGDPFKPQHF